A single sample is the source of the 24 T cell receptor beta chains below, sequenced in a study of cytomegalovirus exposure and HLA in healthy donors. With 60 Vbeta and 13 Jbeta primers, the PCR was carried out. Libraries were prepared by immunoSEQ multiplex PCR; TCRdb keeps only in-frame clonotypes and omits some of them. This table holds 250,000 or so clones, around 81% found once. Sequencing used PBMCs. The receptors derive from a woman aged 60-70 years in good health and CMV-seropositive.

The gene calls are TRBV19 and TRBJ2-1; D is perhaps TRBD2 (5 bases). The CDR3 extends over 14 amino acids. CDR1 is LNHDA and CDR2 is SQIVND in the germline V gene (reference sequence). The ends were cut back, 7 bases at V and 0 bases at J, with 10 bases in the middle. The CDR3 is CASNRGFSYNEQFF. CDR3 coding DNA: TGTGCCAGTAATCGGGGTTTCTCCTACAATGAGCAGTTCTTC.

Only a few counts were recorded for this clone. This chain connects TRBV11-2 to TRBJ2-7; TRBD2 aligns across 7 bases. This CDR3 comprises 12 residues. V shed 5 bases, J shed 4 bases, and the junction held 2 bases outside the gene matches. The germline V gene has CDR1 SGHAT and CDR2 FQNNGV. The DNA of the CDR3 is TGTGCCAGCAGCCTTAGCGGGTACGAGCAGTACTTC. Translating it yields CASSLSGYEQYF.

The rearrangement links TRBV7-9 to TRBJ1-1, with 7 bases aligning to TRBD1. Unmatched junction bases numbered 8, after V lost 5 bases and J lost 2 bases. CDR1 and CDR2 from the germline V gene are SEHNR and FQNEAQ (reference sequence). The CDR3 loop spans 15 amino acids. CDR3 amino acids: CASSPPNRGNTEAFF. The CDR3 DNA sequence: TGTGCCAGCAGCCCCCCTAACAGGGGCAACACTGAAGCTTTCTTT.

This clone came up once. This sample also contains other DNA sequences that code for the same CDR3. This chain uses TRBV7-9 with TRBJ2-3, with D uncertain. The CDR3 totals 12 residues. V was cut by 1 base and J by 5 bases, with 4 bases left in between. The V gene's germline CDR1 is SEHNR and CDR2 FQNEAQ (reference sequence). The DNA for the CDR3 is TGTGCCAGCAGCTTAGTCGGAGATACGCAGTATTTT. It encodes CASSLVGDTQYF.

This clone appeared a single time. The chain links TRBV5-6 to TRBJ2-5, with 8 nucleotides matching TRBD2. The CDR3 contains 16 residues. CDR1 SGHDT and CDR2 YYEEEE come from the germline V gene. V shed 0 bases, J shed 4 bases, and the junction held 8 bases outside the gene matches. The CDR3 nucleotides are TGTGCCAGCAGCTTGGTCGGAATAGCGGGATTAGAGACCCAGTACTTC. It translates to CASSLVGIAGLETQYF.

The V and J genes are TRBV30 and TRBJ1-1; 8 nucleotides align to TRBD1. The CDR3 has 13 residues. The V gene end was trimmed by 0 bases and the J gene end by 6 bases; junction bases not matched to a gene: 3. From germline, CDR1 is GTSNPN and CDR2 SVGIG (reference sequence). CDR3 amino acids: CAWSVLQGAEAFF. The CDR3, as DNA: TGTGCCTGGAGTGTCCTACAGGGGGCTGAAGCTTTCTTT.

This sequence joins TRBV9 and TRBJ2-7; 7 bases match TRBD2. V was clipped by 1 base and J by 5 bases; unmatched bases: 6. This CDR3 spans 14 amino acids. Per the germline V gene, CDR1 is SGDLS and CDR2 is YYNGEE. The CDR3 DNA reads TGTGCCAGCAGCGTATGGGGAGGGGTCGACGAGCAGTACTTC. It specifies CASSVWGGVDEQYF.

This clone was detected a few times. The chain uses TRBV4-1 and TRBJ1-1, with D perhaps matching TRBD1 (6 bases). Germline CDR1 reads MGHRA; CDR2 reads YSYEKL. V dropped 1 base and J dropped 2 bases, with 11 bases sitting between them. The length of the CDR3 is 15 residues. The CDR3 spells CASSQAGTFNTEAFF. CDR3 DNA: TGCGCCAGCAGCCAAGCCGGGACATTTAACACTGAAGCTTTCTTT.

Points on this clone: The sample holds other DNA sequences that translate to the same CDR3. This chain connects TRBV2 to TRBJ1-5; TRBD1 matches 7 bases. The ends lost 5 bases at V and 2 bases at J; junction bases unmatched: 3. Looked up from germline, CDR1 is SNHLY and CDR2 is FYNNEI. The CDR3 runs to 14 residues. In DNA, the CDR3 is TGTGCCAGCAGTCCTGGACAGGGCAATCAGCCCCAGCATTTT. Its translation is CASSPGQGNQPQHF.

This chain connects TRBV7-9 to TRBJ2-3, with TRBD2 matching 10 bases. This CDR3 spans 15 amino acids. Germline V gene data show CDR1 as SEHNR and CDR2 as FQNEAQ (reference sequence). The V and J ends lost 3 bases and 6 bases, in that order; junction bases with no gene match: 6. The CDR3 sequence: CASSLTSGFGDTQYF. In DNA form, the CDR3 reads TGTGCCAGCAGCTTGACTAGCGGGTTTGGGGATACGCAGTATTTT. Using reference TRBV7-9 and TRBJ2-3 for the parts outside the CDR3, the full variable domain is DTGVSQNPRHKITKRGQNVTFRCDPISEHNRLYWYRQTLGQGPEFLTYFQNEAQLEKSRLLSDRFSAERPKGSFSTLEIQRTEQGDSAMYLCASSLTSGFGDTQYFGPGTRLTVL.

This chain joins TRBV20-1 and TRBJ2-2, with TRBD2 as a possible D gene (5 bases). This CDR3 is 11 amino acids long. CDR1 DFQATT and CDR2 SNEGSKA come from the germline V gene (reference sequence). V shed 2 bases and J shed 7 bases, with 5 bases lying between them. In DNA, the CDR3 is TGCAGTGCTAGACGGGACGGGGAGCTGTTTTTT. Translation gives CSARRDGELFF.

J is TRBJ2-1 and V is TRBV9; D might be TRBD2 (6 bases). The V end was cut by 4 bases, the J end by 10 bases, with 18 bases between. The CDR3 sequence is 14 residues long. Germline V gene sequence: CDR1 SGDLS, CDR2 YYNGEE. Here the CDR3 reads CASSPDPTSGEQFF. The CDR3 DNA reads as TGTGCCAGCAGCCCAGACCCGACTAGTGGGGAGCAGTTCTTC.

The V and J genes are TRBV25-1 and TRBJ2-1, with unresolved D. The CDR3 runs 14 residues. The germline V gene has CDR1 MGHDK and CDR2 SYGVNS. V lost 0 bases and J 6 bases, leaving 9 bases between the germline ends. CDR3 residues: CASSEYTQVNEQFF. The CDR3 region has the DNA TGTGCCAGCAGTGAATATACCCAGGTCAATGAGCAGTTCTTC.

This rearrangement joins TRBV27 to TRBJ1-5; 7 nucleotides match TRBD1. The trim removed 0 bases at V and 7 bases at J, leaving 9 bases unmatched. The CDR3 length is 16 residues. Germline V gives CDR1 MNHEY, CDR2 SMNVEV (reference sequence). The CDR3 sequence is CASSLSTPQGKQPQHF. CDR3 DNA: TGTGCCAGCAGTTTATCCACTCCACAGGGGAAACAGCCCCAGCATTTT.

The V gene is TRBV6-1, the J gene TRBJ2-7; D perhaps matches TRBD1 (6 bases). Germline V CDR1 and CDR2: MNHNS, SASEGT. The CDR3 length is 15 residues. V was cut by 5 bases and J by 0 bases, with 14 bases left in between. Written as DNA, the CDR3 is TGTGCCAGCAGTCGCACCTTGGACAGCTCCTACGAGCAGTACTTC. Translating it yields CASSRTLDSSYEQYF.

V and J are TRBV9 and TRBJ2-1; 8 bases are shared with TRBD2. CDR3 length equals 14 residues. J lost 8 bases, V lost 0 bases, and 4 bases had no gene match. CDR1 is SGDLS, CDR2 YYNGEE, per germline. The CDR3 reads CASSVVTSGHEQFF. As DNA, the CDR3 is TGTGCCAGCAGCGTAGTAACTAGCGGACATGAGCAGTTCTTC.

This rearrangement joins TRBV5-4 to TRBJ2-7, with D unresolved. There are 14 residues in the CDR3. The V end lost 1 base, the J end lost 5 bases, and 13 bases lay between the germline ends. Germline V gives CDR1 SGHNT, CDR2 YYREEE (reference sequence). The DNA of the CDR3 is TGTGCCAGCAGCTTGTCGGCTACTCTAGACGAGCAGTACTTC. This gives the protein CASSLSATLDEQYF.

This clone appeared once. The chain uses TRBV6-6 and TRBJ2-2, with a weak D call TRBD1 (7 bases). Trimming cost V 5 bases and J 5 bases, with 15 bases left between them. The CDR3 totals 15 residues. The germline gives CDR1 MNHNY, CDR2 SVGAGI (reference sequence). CDR3 coding DNA: TGTGCCAGCAGTCAGACACAGGGGAGGACCGGGGAGCTGTTTTTT. It is translated as CASSQTQGRTGELFF.

The chain has TRBV4-1 and TRBJ2-2; no firm D call. This CDR3 comprises 14 residues. Trimming stripped 3 bases from V and 1 base from J, with 6 bases between. The V gene's germline CDR1 is MGHRA and CDR2 YSYEKL. This CDR3 is CASSQRENTGELFF. The CDR3 nucleotides read TGCGCCAGCAGCCAGCGAGAGAACACCGGGGAGCTGTTTTTT.

CDR3 nucleotide sequence: TGTGCCACCAGCCCCCCTAGCTTCTCCTACGAGCAGTACTTC. Translated: CATSPPSFSYEQYF. The V gene is TRBV15, the J gene TRBJ2-7, with TRBD2 as a possible D gene (5 bases). CDR3 size: 14 residues. Germline V lookup: CDR1 LNHNV, CDR2 YYDKDF (reference sequence). V was shortened by 5 bases and J by 0 bases, with 11 bases between the two germline ends.

This clone came up a few times. V and J are TRBV9 and TRBJ1-3; TRBD1 might be the D (6 bases). The germline CDR1 and CDR2 sequences are SGDLS and YYNGEE. The V end was cut by 3 bases, the J end by 2 bases, with 15 bases between. This CDR3 has 16 amino acids. CDR3 protein: CASSEGGGSPGNTIYF. In DNA, the CDR3 is TGTGCCAGCAGCGAGGGGGGGGGCTCACCTGGAAACACCATATATTTT.

V usage is TRBV19 and J usage is TRBJ1-4; TRBD1 matches at 9 bases. The CDR3 totals 13 residues. Trimming took 7 bases from V and 9 from J; bases not matched to a gene: 6. Germline V gene lookup returns CDR1 LNHDA and CDR2 SQIVND (reference sequence). In nucleotides, the CDR3 is TGTGCCAGTATCGGGACAGGGCGGCAAAAACTGTTTTTT. It is translated as CASIGTGRQKLFF.

The V call is TRBV9, the J call TRBJ2-3; no reliable D call. The ends were cut back, 2 bases at V and 6 bases at J, with 10 bases in the middle. This CDR3 region has 13 residues. Germline V gene data show CDR1 as SGDLS and CDR2 as YYNGEE. The CDR3 sequence is CASSVNYRDTQYF. The CDR3 coding sequence is TGTGCCAGCAGCGTCAATTACCGGGATACGCAGTATTTT.

This clone was detected once. Written as DNA, the CDR3 is TGTGCCAGCAGCTTAGCAGCCAGGACAGGCCGGGGGATCACTGAAGCTTTCTTT. It is translated as CASSLAARTGRGITEAFF. The chain employs TRBV11-1 and TRBJ1-1, with 7 bases fitting TRBD1. With 0 bases clipped from V and 4 bases from J, the junction kept 14 bases outside the gene matches. The germline gives CDR1 SGHAT, CDR2 FQDESV (reference sequence). The CDR3 loop spans 18 amino acids.